This T cell receptor beta chain is from a study of T cells in Graves' hyperthyroidism and ophthalmopathy. The germline V gene encodes CDR1 MNHEY and CDR2 SMNVEV (reference sequence). The CDR3 length is 13 residues. With 8 bases removed from V and 0 bases from J, the gap between germline ends came to 10 bases. The study, taken as a whole, reports: Classification by a 13 V-J model distinguished ophthalmopathy from stable hyperthyroidism. Expanded thyroid clonotypes (above 0.001) were mostly also found in blood.

There were TCR beta CDR3 regions amplified from RNA transcripts. In the first-round RT-PCR of the TCR CDR3, the HTBI primer set was used. TCRdb called the multiplex PCR reads again in MiXCR, with one record for every CDR3 protein. The sample holds about half a million distinct CDR3 sequences; roughly 21% are singletons and the top ten take about 50%. This clonotype was counted many times. The antigen remains undetermined. Ophthalmopathy patients had moderate-to-severe active disease, CAS ≥3, NOSPECS ≥4, and disease duration under 3 months. Sequencing used blood. The genes are TRBV27 and TRBJ1-2; D possibly corresponds to TRBD1 (5 bases). This TCR was sampled from a man aged 40-50 years with Graves' ophthalmopathy. The chain's CDR3 is CASGTAPNYGYTF. The CDR3 region has the DNA TGTGCCAGCGGGACGGCACCTAACTATGGCTACACCTTC.